A selection of T cell receptor beta chains follows, all from one sample in a study of cytomegalovirus exposure and HLA in healthy donors. TCRdb's table, derived via immunoSEQ multiplex PCR, lists solely in-frame clones and lacks some. Of some 150,000 clones listed, about 78% are singletons. The sequenced sample consisted of PBMCs. These TCRs come from a man over 45 in good health and CMV-seropositive. CDR3s leave out the opening cysteine and the closing phenylalanine or tryptophan. The D gene is left open where the match is weak. Size is omitted from some rows. Given values are once, few, many or a class for expanded clones.

ASSVKLGSKNIQY	TRBV25-1	NA	TRBJ2-4	NA
ASSWSGTVGGTQY	TRBV7-2	NA	TRBJ2-5	NA
ASSPDYNTGELF	TRBV11-3	once	TRBJ2-2	NA
ASSLDPPGINYGYT	TRBV7-8	NA	TRBJ1-2	NA
APRGWLGYEQY	TRBV19	NA	TRBJ2-7	NA
ASSLGTGFDTQY	TRBV7-9	NA	TRBJ2-3	NA
ASSATENTEAF	TRBV18	NA	TRBJ1-1	NA
ASSIGPGQPKQF	TRBV19	NA	TRBJ2-1	NA
ASSFSQTNTEAF	TRBV27	NA	TRBJ1-1	NA
ASSQDYRRGDQPQH	TRBV4-3	NA	TRBJ1-5	NA
ASSLLLQGRTGELF	TRBV19	NA	TRBJ2-2	TRBD1
ASSWGLAGGGEQF	TRBV7-3	NA	TRBJ2-1	TRBD2
ASRLSGGTSYNEQF	TRBV2	once	TRBJ2-1	TRBD1
ASSWPAAGGYNEQF	TRBV5-1	NA	TRBJ2-1	TRBD2
ASSLLGNTGELF	TRBV7-9	NA	TRBJ2-2	NA
ASSQIEGEGTEAF	TRBV4-1	NA	TRBJ1-1	NA
ASSLRQGLNTEAF	TRBV7-6	few	TRBJ1-1	TRBD1
ASSRAGANTGELF	TRBV5-1	NA	TRBJ2-2	NA
ASSQDGAGGTGNTIY	TRBV4-1	NA	TRBJ1-3	TRBD1
ASRPNRWTQY	TRBV27	NA	TRBJ2-5	NA
ASSPGRNTEAF	TRBV18	NA	TRBJ1-1	NA
ASSPGGIGTDTQY	TRBV5-4	NA	TRBJ2-3	TRBD1